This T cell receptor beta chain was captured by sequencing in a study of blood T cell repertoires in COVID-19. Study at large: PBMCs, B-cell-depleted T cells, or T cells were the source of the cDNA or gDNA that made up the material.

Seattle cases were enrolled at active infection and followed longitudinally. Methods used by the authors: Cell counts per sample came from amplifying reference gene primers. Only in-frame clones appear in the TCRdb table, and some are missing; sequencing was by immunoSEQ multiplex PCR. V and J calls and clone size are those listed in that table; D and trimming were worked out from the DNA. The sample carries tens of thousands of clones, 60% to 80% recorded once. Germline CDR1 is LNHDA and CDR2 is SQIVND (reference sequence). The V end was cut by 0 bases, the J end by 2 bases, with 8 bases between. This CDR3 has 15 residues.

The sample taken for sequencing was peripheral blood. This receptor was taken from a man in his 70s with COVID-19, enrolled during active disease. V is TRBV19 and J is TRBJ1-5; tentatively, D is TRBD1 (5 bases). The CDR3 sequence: CASSIEAGRNQPQHF. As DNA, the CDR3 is TGTGCCAGTAGTATAGAGGCAGGGCGCAATCAGCCCCAGCATTTT.